The clone carrying this T cell receptor (beta chain) was counted many times. These data originate in a study of low-dose radiotherapy and immunotherapy resistance in tumors. The wider study: Patients were treated with intravenous nivolumab at 240 mg every two weeks and were also dosed with ipilimumab at 1 mg/kg every six weeks. Daily, from cycle 1 day 1 and for four cycles, patients took oral aspirin 300 mg. The authors gave intravenous cyclophosphamide 200 mg/m2 every two weeks, one day before radiation and immunotherapy.

TCR amplification used roughly 18 PCR cycles, a constant-region primer and a V-primer adapter. TCRdb reprocessed the reads via MiXCR and lists one record per CDR3 protein. The table has tens of thousands of distinct CDR3 sequences, about an eighth seen once; the top ten hold 6.2%. Stated time point: before trial treatment. Administered to the donors were nivolumab, ipilimumab, aspirin, low-dose cyclophosphamide and low-dose radiotherapy. The material was PBMCs, obtained before treatment. This sequence originates from a female donor with ovarian cancer.

The CDR3 DNA reads as TGTGCCAGCAGCCCCCAGCCCGGGGGGGCCTACGAGCAGTACTTC. Encoded protein: CASSPQPGGAYEQYF. The J gene is TRBJ2-7, the V gene TRBV9; 8 bases line up with TRBD2. The germline gives CDR1 SGDLS, CDR2 YYNGEE. This CDR3 is built from 15 residues. V lost 4 bases to trimming and J lost 2 bases; unmatched junction nucleotides: 8.